This T cell receptor beta chain is drawn from a study of shared clonotypes between healthy human individuals (dated by TCRdb to 2018 to 2021). A note on the overall study: Three men and a couple of women, aged 18 to 49 years, made up the cohort. For each donor, CD4 naive and CD4 memory were each given three plates, CD8 naive was given two plates, and CD8 memory was given one plate. The study deeply sequenced blood TCR repertoires of about 5 healthy adults to estimate repertoire size and the extent of clonotype sharing between individuals. Libraries were prepared and TCR repertoires were sequenced by different laboratories using diverse techniques, in order to increase sequencing depth and limit assay-specific biases. Between about 0.85 and 9.5 billion PBMCs per donor were obtained by leukapheresis.

Results the study describes overall, beyond this receptor: Compared with non-shared clonotypes, clonotypes shared by all four sorted-subset donors had higher generation probabilities. The genetic and exposure-history diversity represented was limited by the small number of donors. Sharing across a handful of donors was observed for approximately 4.6% of naive CD4, over 3% of naive CD8, over 2% of memory CD4, and over 0.3% of memory CD8 clonotypes. Pairwise subsampling led to the expectation that sequencing depth would affect the degree of clonotype sharing among donors. Sampling was limited to blood, and TCR repertoires in tissue likely differ from TCR repertoires in blood. Incomplete sequencing was indicated by rarefaction of sorted-subset datasets, despite the large sequencing depth. Larger estimated clonotype richness was generally found for naive subsets than for memory subsets.

As for this clone: No cognate antigen has been identified for it. Within one base of it there is no much larger clone, and no base qualities were kept.

V is shortened by 1 base, J by 7 bases, and the region joining them spans 13 bases. From cysteine to phenylalanine, the CDR3 is 15 amino acids long. The retained sequence is limited to the CDR3, 45 bases, with the frame set at the first base. Based on the germline V gene, the CDR1 and CDR2 sequences are MGHRA and YSYEKL. Using the deep immunoSEQ assay, TCR CDR3 regions were amplified from genomic DNA by multiplex PCR. Extracted genomic DNA from each cell subset was distributed evenly across all wells of several immunoSEQ 96-well plates, and each plate was treated as a replicate. For sorted subsets, each replicate PCR was loaded with 200 ng genomic DNA, equivalent to 32,000 or so T cell genomes. Purified libraries were quantified with a Qubit 3.0 fluorometer, sized on a Bioanalyzer 2100, and re-quantified with the KAPA Library Quantification kit. Every immunoSEQ 96-well plate was sequenced on a dedicated single-read 150-cycle Illumina NextSeq 550 flow cell. Turning to the authors' computational methods: Because the immunoSEQ output held only junctional sequences and lacked quality scores, the filtering could not match the filtering applied to full-length reads. Sequences were annotated with PyIR, a Python wrapper for IgBLAST v1.9, and V/J genes and CDR3 were assigned using IMGT germline references. Reads with weak V/J assignments (E-value above 1e-6), missing CDR3, stop codons, out-of-frame junctions, or ambiguous translated residues were removed. V3J clonotypes were defined as sequences sharing an identical inferred V gene, J gene, and CDR3 amino acid sequence. Percentage overlap between repertoires was calculated by dividing the number of shared unique clonotypes by the size of the smaller repertoire. Repertoire richness was assessed with RTK rarefaction, the Chao1 estimator, and Recon v2.1 estimates of unobserved clonotypes. OLGA was used to compute generation probabilities for all TCRbeta clonotypes that the gDNA method yielded from a handful of donors. TCRdb carries this immuneACCESS record with in-frame sequences only. Its versions omit some clonotypes, under half of them owing to an unresolved V gene in the studies checked, with the rest unexplained. V, J and clone size are those of that table, while D and trimming were read from the DNA. For this sample the table gives about 680,000 clones, of which around 92% were detected only once. The ten largest clones capture about 24% of the sample.

CD8 naive samples consisted of CD45RO-negative cells that were positively selected for CCR7, yielding a CD45RA+CCR7+ population without TemRA cells. Healthy HIV-negative adults with no recently reported acute infections or vaccinations were included as donors. Every donor was a Caucasian adult living in Nashville, Tennessee, USA. Blood was obtained by leukapheresis, after which PBMCs were separated by Ficoll-Histopaque density gradient centrifugation and cryopreserved in liquid nitrogen vapor phase. Analytical flow cytometry was used to check the purity and quantity of every magnetically sorted T cell population. Genomic DNA was isolated from each sorted fraction and quantified by UV absorbance on a Nanodrop 2000c.

Input material: naive CD8+ T cells sorted from blood. The meaning of the sample's cell subset or site label: CD45RA+CCR7+. The receptor chain draws on TRBV4-1 and TRBJ1-4, with the D gene not confidently named. The origin of this receptor is a man aged 30 to 45 in good health. The CDR3 here reads CASSQGRGFGEKLFF. DNA sequence: TGCGCCAGCAGCCAAGGTCGGGGTTTCGGTGAAAAACTGTTTTTT.